These 29 T cell receptor beta chains were all obtained from the same sample, sequenced in a study of neurological immune-mediated disorders. TCRdb ran MiXCR on the 5' RACE reads and lists one entry per CDR3 protein. The sample yields 70,000 to 95,000 distinct CDR3 sequences, over 10% seen once. Time point specified: longitudinal time-point 2. The sample was PBMCs. The receptors come from a female donor with HTLV-1-associated myelopathy (HAM/TSP).

The sample holds many counts of this clonotype. The genes are TRBV27 and TRBJ2-1, with a possible D match to TRBD1 (5 bases). Trimming left V 6 bases short and J 0 bases short, with 9 bases between. The CDR3 is 14 amino acids. Germline CDR1 reads MNHEY; CDR2 reads SMNVEV (reference sequence). Here the CDR3 DNA reads TGTGCCAGCAGAAAGGACATCTCCTACAATGAGCAGTTCTTC. Translated, it gives CASRKDISYNEQFF.

This clonotype was seen at least ten times. J is TRBJ2-1 and V is TRBV12-3 or TRBV12-4; D is perhaps TRBD2 (6 bases). V was pared by 0 bases and J by 1 base, with 10 bases between. The CDR3 is 16 amino acids. The DNA of the CDR3 is TGTGCCAGCAGTTTAGCGGGGGGTTGGTCCTACAATGAGCAGTTCTTC. It yields the protein CASSLAGGWSYNEQFF.

This clonotype was seen ten or more times. The V gene is TRBV11-3, the J gene TRBJ2-7; tentative D call: TRBD1 (5 bases). V lost 1 base and J 5 bases, leaving 9 bases between the germline ends. The germline V gene has CDR1 SGHNT and CDR2 YENEEA. The CDR3 spans 13 residues. CDR3 nucleotides: TGTGCCAGCAGCTTAGGCCAGGGAAACGAGCAGTACTTC. This codes for CASSLGQGNEQYF. Drawing the rest from reference TRBV11-3 and TRBJ2-7, the complete variable domain is EAGVVQSPRYKIIEKKQPVAFWCNPISGHNTLYWYLQNLGQGPELLIRYENEEAVDDSQLPKDRFSAERLKGVDSTLKIQPAELGDSAVYLCASSLGQGNEQYFGPGTRLTVT.

This clonotype was seen many times. The chain links TRBV5-1 to TRBJ2-5; weak D call: TRBD2 (7 bases). CDR3 length: 17 residues. V was pared by 4 bases and J by 1 base, with 20 bases between. Germline V gene data show CDR1 as SGHRS and CDR2 as YFSETQ. This CDR3 reads CASSGGAGLEIQETQYF. CDR3 nucleotide sequence: TGCGCCAGCAGCGGGGGGGCAGGACTAGAAATCCAAGAGACCCAGTACTTC.

This clonotype was counted ten times or more. This sequence joins TRBV4-2 and TRBJ2-7; tentatively, D is TRBD2 (6 bases). CDR3 length: 16 amino acids. V was clipped by 0 bases and J by 6 bases, with 18 bases between them. In germline, CDR1 is LGHNA, CDR2 YNFKEQ. In DNA, the CDR3 is TGTGCCAGCAGCCAAGATAGGGAGGCATACCCTGGCGAGCAGTACTTC. This gives the protein CASSQDREAYPGEQYF.

This clonotype was seen more than once but under ten times. DNA for the CDR3: TGTGCCAGCAAACAGGGTTTCGGTCTGCCAGATACGCAGTATTTT. This gives the protein CASKQGFGLPDTQYF. The chain joins TRBV12-3 or TRBV12-4 to TRBJ2-3; tentatively, D is TRBD1 (6 bases). CDR3 size: 15 residues. Trimming took 7 bases from V and 4 from J, leaving 18 bases between them.

This clonotype was seen ten or more times. V gene TRBV10-3 combines with J gene TRBJ1-2; D gene unclear. Trimming cost V 4 bases and J 4 bases, with 7 bases left between them. This CDR3 is 12 amino acids long. Germline V CDR1 and CDR2: ENHRY, SYGVKD. The CDR3 loop is CAISAARYGYTF. CDR3 DNA: TGTGCCATCAGTGCAGCGCGCTATGGCTACACCTTC.

This clonotype was recorded many times. The chain employs TRBV12-3 or TRBV12-4 and TRBJ2-1; D remains ambiguous. The CDR3 sequence is 16 residues long. Trimming removed 6 bases from V and 4 bases from J, with 19 bases in between. CDR3 sequence (DNA): TGTGCCAGCAGCGGCCGGCCTCCCGGAATTTACAATGAGCAGTTCTTC. The encoded protein is CASSGRPPGIYNEQFF.

For this clonotype: At one end, the junction sequence differs from germline, possibly due to a read error. The chain joins TRBV7-2 to TRBJ2-6, with 10 positions matching TRBD1. The CDR3 loop spans 17 amino acids. Per the germline V gene, CDR1 is SGHTA and CDR2 is FQGNSA. The CDR3, as DNA: TGTGCCAGCAGCTTGGAGGGGACAGGGGCTGGGACCAACGTCCTGACTTTC. Its protein is CASSLEGTGAGTNVLTF.

This chain joins TRBV7-2 and TRBJ2-7; a possible D gene is TRBD1 (6 bases). This CDR3 spans 13 amino acids. The germline gives CDR1 SGHTA, CDR2 FQGNSA. V was pared by 5 bases and J by 5 bases, with 13 bases between. The CDR3 DNA reads as TGTGCCAGCAGCCAGGGGTGGGGAAACGAGCAGTACTTC. Amino acid sequence: CASSQGWGNEQYF.

This clonotype was recorded many times. The chain has TRBV12-3 or TRBV12-4 and TRBJ2-2; 8 bases agree with TRBD1. The CDR3 length is 16 residues. V trimming: 2 bases; J trimming: 3 bases; junction bases outside the gene matches: 5. CDR3 in amino acids: CASSLFQGADTGELFF. The CDR3 coding sequence is TGTGCCAGCAGTTTATTCCAGGGGGCGGACACCGGGGAGCTGTTTTTT.

This clonotype was picked up many times. CDR3 bases: TGTGCCAGCAGTTACTCGGTCGGGGTGTACTACGAGCAGTACTTC. Its protein product is CASSYSVGVYYEQYF. The chain joins TRBV6-5 to TRBJ2-7, with D tentatively TRBD2 (5 bases). Germline V gene lookup returns CDR1 MNHEY and CDR2 SVGAGI. The CDR3 contains 15 residues. V was pared by 0 bases and J by 3 bases, with 12 bases between.

This clonotype was seen at least ten times. One end of the junction fails to match germline, which may point to a read error. J is TRBJ1-2 and V is TRBV20-1, with 10 bases lining up with TRBD1. Germline values: CDR1 DFQATT, CDR2 SNEGSKA (reference sequence). The CDR3 is 11 amino acids. The DNA for the CDR3 is TGCAGTGCTAGCCTTCGGACAGGGGGACACTTC. Amino acid sequence: CSASLRTGGHF.

This clonotype was seen at least ten times. The rearrangement uses TRBV5-1 and TRBJ1-1, with D unresolved. Germline values: CDR1 SGHRS, CDR2 YFSETQ. The CDR3 extends over 15 amino acids. The germline V and J ends were trimmed by 4 bases and 0 bases, with 13 bases remaining between them. The DNA for the CDR3 is TGCGCCAGCAGCCGCGAAGGGAGCATGAACACTGAAGCTTTCTTT. Protein product: CASSREGSMNTEAFF. Together with reference TRBV5-1 and TRBJ1-1, the CDR3 gives the full variable domain: KAGVTQTPRYLIKTRGQQVTLSCSPISGHRSVSWYQQTPGQGLQFLFEYFSETQRNKGNFPGRFSGRQFSNSRSEMNVSTLELGDSALYLCASSREGSMNTEAFFGQGTRLTVV.

There are many counts of this clonotype. This chain links TRBV9 with TRBJ2-2; a weak D match, TRBD2 (6 bases). The CDR3 totals 15 residues. Trimming shortened V by 2 bases and J by 2 bases, and 10 bases separated the two germline ends. The V gene's germline CDR1 is SGDLS and CDR2 YYNGEE. The DNA for the CDR3 is TGTGCCAGCAGCGTCGCGACTAGTAACACCGGGGAGCTGTTTTTT. Protein: CASSVATSNTGELFF. Full variable domain (remainder filled in from reference TRBV9 and TRBJ2-2): DSGVTQTPKHLITATGQRVTLRCSPRSGDLSVYWYQQSLDQGLQFLIQYYNGEERAKGNILERFSAQQFPDLHSELNLSSLELGDSALYFCASSVATSNTGELFFGEGSRLTVL.

In the case of this clonotype: A much larger clone differs by one base, so this may be a read error. The rearrangement uses TRBV3-1 and TRBJ2-2; maybe TRBD2 (5 bases). Germline-derived CDR1 and CDR2 are LGHDT and YNNKEL (reference sequence). This CDR3 is built from 15 residues. The CDR3 coding sequence is TGTGTCAGCAGCCAGTTGCGGGTAAACACCGGGGAGCTGTTTTTT. This encodes CVSSQLRVNTGELFF.

This clonotype appeared many times. The chain couples TRBV12-3 or TRBV12-4 to TRBJ2-1; 7 bases map to TRBD2. This CDR3 comprises 14 residues. V shed 3 bases, J shed 4 bases, and the junction held 3 bases outside the gene matches. CDR3 DNA sequence: TGTGCCAGCAGTTTTCAGCGGGGTTACAATGAGCAGTTCTTC. It yields the protein CASSFQRGYNEQFF.

This clonotype has ten or more counts. The chain couples TRBV29-1 to TRBJ2-7; the match to TRBD1 covers 9 bases. The junction had 13 bases not matched to a gene; V was cut back by 4 bases and J by 6 bases. Germline values: CDR1 SQVTM, CDR2 ANQGSEA. The CDR3 has 15 residues. The CDR3 loop is CSVGALDRGFGEQYF. Here the CDR3 DNA reads TGCAGCGTTGGGGCTTTGGACAGGGGTTTTGGCGAGCAGTACTTC.

Many counts were recorded for this clonotype. At one end the junction does not follow the germline gene, possibly because of a read error. This sequence joins TRBV15 and TRBJ2-7, with a weak D call TRBD1 (5 bases). CDR3 size: 17 residues. Germline V gene lookup returns CDR1 LNHNV and CDR2 YYDKDF (reference sequence). CDR3 protein: CATSRAGLSPSSYEQYF. CDR3 nucleotide sequence: TGTGCTACCAGCAGGGCCGGCTTGAGCCCGAGCTCCTACGAGCAGTACTTC. Full variable domain (rest looked up from reference TRBV15 and TRBJ2-7): DAMVIQNPRYQVTQFGKPVTLSCSQTLNHNVMYWYQQKSSQAPKLLFHYYDKDFNNEADTPDNFQSRRPNTSFCFLDIRSPGLGDTAMYLCATSRAGLSPSSYEQYFGPGTRLTVT.

This clonotype was seen at least ten times. The rearrangement uses TRBV5-1 and TRBJ2-5; TRBD1 matches 7 bases. CDR1 is SGHRS and CDR2 is YFSETQ in the germline V gene. The CDR3 runs 14 residues. Unmatched junction bases numbered 4, after V lost 4 bases and J lost 1 base. CDR3 nucleotides: TGCGCCAGCAGCCCGGGACAGAGCCAAGAGACCCAGTACTTC. This sequence encodes CASSPGQSQETQYF.

This clonotype was seen a few times. The gene calls are TRBV28 and TRBJ2-4; either TRBD1 or TRBD2 may supply D (5 bases each). This CDR3 spans 15 amino acids. Per the germline V gene, CDR1 is MDHEN and CDR2 is SYDVKM. Between the trimmed V and J ends, which lost 4 bases and 16 bases, there was a span of 26 bases. CDR3 nucleotides: TGTGCCAGCAGTTCCCCCGGGGCAGGAGAGGCAGGTTATTACTTC. Translation gives CASSSPGAGEAGYYF.

This clonotype was counted ten times or more. The chain uses TRBV5-1 and TRBJ1-6, with 8 nucleotides matching TRBD1. V shed 4 bases, J shed 0 bases, and the junction held 15 bases outside the gene matches. The V gene's germline CDR1 is SGHRS and CDR2 YFSETQ. The CDR3 totals 20 residues. The CDR3 here is CASSQSRQGKVGSYNSPLHF. The CDR3 nucleotides are TGCGCCAGCAGCCAGTCAAGACAGGGGAAGGTCGGCTCCTATAATTCACCCCTCCACTTT.

In its sample, this clonotype was seen many times. The genes are TRBV15 and TRBJ1-5, with D possibly TRBD1 on 6 matching bases. Germline-derived CDR1 and CDR2 are LNHNV and YYDKDF (reference sequence). Trimming stripped 0 bases from V and 6 bases from J, with 15 bases between. The CDR3 runs 16 residues. CDR3 bases: TGTGCCACCAGCAGAGATTTCAGGGGTCAGAGTCAGCCCCAGCATTTT. Translating it yields CATSRDFRGQSQPQHF.

This clonotype was counted many times. V and J are TRBV5-1 and TRBJ2-5, with D possibly being TRBD1 (6 bases). V dropped 3 bases and J dropped 1 base, with 7 bases sitting between them. The CDR3 is 13 amino acids. CDR1 is SGHRS, CDR2 YFSETQ, per germline. DNA of the CDR3: TGCGCCAGCAGCTCAGGGGCCCAAGAGACCCAGTACTTC. It codes for CASSSGAQETQYF.

This clonotype was seen a few times. The chain is built from TRBV4-1 and TRBJ1-1, with a possible D match to TRBD1 (5 bases). Looked up from germline, CDR1 is MGHRA and CDR2 is YSYEKL. The V end was cut by 5 bases, the J end by 1 base, with 17 bases between. This CDR3 comprises 16 residues. CDR3 bases: TGCGCCAGCAGCTTACGAAAAGGGGAGCCGAACACTGAAGCTTTCTTT. This encodes CASSLRKGEPNTEAFF.

V is TRBV7-2 and J is TRBJ2-1; 12 positions match TRBD2. The CDR3 loop spans 16 amino acids. V was pared by 5 bases and J by 5 bases, with 7 bases of the junction left unmatched. CDR1 and CDR2 from the germline V gene are SGHTA and FQGNSA. The CDR3, as DNA: TGTGCCAGCAGCACAACTAGCGGGGGGCCCCACAATGAGCAGTTCTTC. This sequence encodes CASSTTSGGPHNEQFF.

This clonotype appeared many times. The rearrangement joins TRBV7-8 to TRBJ2-2; D is possibly TRBD2 (6 bases). The CDR3 is made up of 15 amino acids. Trimming stripped 8 bases from V and 0 bases from J, with 13 bases between. Per germline, CDR1 SGHVS and CDR2 FQNEAQ. This chain's CDR3 is CASVPGLPNTGELFF. The CDR3 coding sequence is TGTGCCAGCGTGCCGGGACTTCCGAACACCGGGGAGCTGTTTTTT.

This clonotype was observed at least ten times. The V and J genes are TRBV12-3 or TRBV12-4 and TRBJ1-1; no firm D call. Trimming left V 4 bases short and J 1 base short, with 7 bases between. This CDR3 is built from 13 residues. CDR3 region: CASSYRENTEAFF. The CDR3, as DNA: TGTGCCAGCAGTTATAGGGAGAACACTGAAGCTTTCTTT.

This clonotype came up many times. The chain couples TRBV20-1 to TRBJ1-1, with no clear D. The CDR3 is made up of 14 amino acids. Germline loops: CDR1 DFQATT, CDR2 SNEGSKA (reference sequence). V was trimmed by 4 bases and J by 0 bases, leaving 12 bases between them. CDR3 DNA sequence: TGCAGTGCTACCCCGTTCGGATTGAACACTGAAGCTTTCTTT. Translation: CSATPFGLNTEAFF.